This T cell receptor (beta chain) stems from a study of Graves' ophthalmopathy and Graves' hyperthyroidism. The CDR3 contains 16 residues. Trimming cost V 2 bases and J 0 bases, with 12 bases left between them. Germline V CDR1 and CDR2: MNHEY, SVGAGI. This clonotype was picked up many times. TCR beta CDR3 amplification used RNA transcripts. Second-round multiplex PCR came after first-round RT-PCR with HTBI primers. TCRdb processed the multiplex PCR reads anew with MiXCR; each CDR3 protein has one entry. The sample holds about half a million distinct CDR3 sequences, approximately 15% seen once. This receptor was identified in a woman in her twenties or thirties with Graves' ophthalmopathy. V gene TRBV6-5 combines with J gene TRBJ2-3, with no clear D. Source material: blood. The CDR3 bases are TGTGCCAGCAGTTACACACGAGATACTAGCACAGATACGCAGTATTTT. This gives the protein CASSYTRDTSTDTQYF.